The sample holds one count of the clone carrying this T cell receptor beta chain. The data were taken from a study of cytomegalovirus exposure and HLA in healthy donors. With 60 Vbeta and 13 Jbeta primers, the PCR was carried out. Measured with immunoSEQ multiplex PCR; TCRdb has only the in-frame clones, and not every one. The sample carries 100,000 to 140,000 clones, roughly 76% recorded once. Trimming at V came to 5 bases and at J to 8 bases, leaving 7 bases not matched to a gene. CDR3 length: 14 amino acids. The V gene's germline CDR1 is MDHEN and CDR2 SYDVKM. The source material was PBMCs. The sequence was collected from a young man in good health and CMV-seronegative. The chain uses TRBV28 and TRBJ1-4; the match to TRBD1 covers 8 bases. The CDR3 coding sequence is TGTGCCAGCAGTCCCGGACAGGGCGGAGAAAAACTGTTTTTT. Translating it yields CASSPGQGGEKLFF.